Detailed here is one TCR beta chain. The antigen is not known. The V gene's germline CDR1 is MNHNY and CDR2 SVGAGI (reference sequence). CDR3 length: 16 residues. This sample is drawn from a study of shared clonotypes between healthy human individuals. As originally analysed: Junction-only immunoSEQ data arrived without quality scores, meaning filtering differed. Libraries were prepared by immunoSEQ multiplex PCR; TCRdb keeps only in-frame clonotypes and omits some of them. D and trimming were read from the DNA, whereas the V and J calls and clone size are those reported in that table. The data contain hundreds of thousands of clones, about 97% of them seen just once; the ten biggest clones take up around 0.06%. Study-wide results and caveats: Clonotypes that were shared across four donors made up roughly 5% of naive CD4 clonotypes.

J is TRBJ2-5 and V is TRBV6-6; a possible D gene is TRBD1 (7 bases). The DNA matches TRBJ2-7 better at its end, which makes the J call doubtful. This TCR was sampled from a woman aged 25 to 39 in good health. The sample comprised naive CD4+ T cells sorted from blood. This sample's subset: CD45RA+ positively selected. The CDR3 bases are TGTGCCAGCAGTTACTCAGCCCAGGGGGGATCCTACGAGCAGTACTTC. This translates into CASSYSAQGGSYEQYF.